This TCR beta chain was observed in a study of blood T cell repertoires in COVID-19. Sequencing was performed with immunoSEQ multiplex PCR; in TCRdb, only in-frame clones are kept and a portion is missing. The sample contains fewer than 90,000 clones, 88% of which appear only once. In this sample, this clone turned up once. Between the trimmed V and J ends, which lost 0 bases and 2 bases, there was a span of 11 bases. The V gene's germline CDR1 is MGHRA and CDR2 YSYEKL. The CDR3 covers 15 residues. The receptor comes from a man in his sixties or seventies with acute or convalescent COVID-19. The chain joins TRBV4-1 to TRBJ2-7; D call uncertain. The material sequenced was peripheral blood. CDR3 region: CASSQDPNRAYEQYF. The CDR3 DNA reads as TGCGCCAGCAGCCAAGATCCAAACAGAGCCTACGAGCAGTACTTC.